What follows are 4 T cell receptor beta chains derived from one specimen sequenced in a study of cytotoxic CD8 clonotypes in ibrutinib-treated CLL. Assay: immunoSEQ multiplex PCR; the TCRdb copy retains only in-frame clones and omits some. Of about 140,000 clones listed, more than 70% are singletons. The sequencing used PBMCs, collected after 36 months of ibrutinib treatment. These receptor sequences come from a human donor with chronic lymphocytic leukemia.

The rearrangement links TRBV7-8 to TRBJ2-1; D is perhaps TRBD1 (5 bases). There are 16 residues in the CDR3. CDR1 and CDR2 from the germline V gene are SGHVS and FQNEAQ. V lost 1 base to trimming and J lost 8 bases, with 18 bases between them. In nucleotides, the CDR3 is TGTGCCAGCAGCTTAGAGGGGTTAGCCCAGTTGGATGAGCAGTTCTTC. Translating it yields CASSLEGLAQLDEQFF.

The V call is TRBV6-4, the J call TRBJ2-4; D is possibly TRBD2 (5 bases). CDR1 and CDR2 from the germline V gene are MRHNA and SNTAGT. The CDR3 sequence is 15 residues long. V was shortened by 6 bases and J by 6 bases, with 18 bases between the two germline ends. CDR3 DNA: TGTGCCAGCAGCCCGGGGTGGCAATCCGGAAACATTCAGTACTTC. This gives the protein CASSPGWQSGNIQYF.

J is TRBJ1-2 and V is TRBV19; tentatively, D is TRBD1 (5 bases). V lost 3 bases, J lost 8 bases, and 16 bases lay in between. Germline V CDR1 and CDR2: LNHDA, SQIVND (reference sequence). CDR3 length: 14 amino acids. The CDR3 region is CASSMRARAGGYTF. The CDR3 DNA reads as TGTGCCAGTAGTATGCGGGCCAGGGCTGGCGGCTACACCTTC. Together with reference TRBV19 and TRBJ1-2, the CDR3 gives the full variable domain: DGGITQSPKYLFRKEGQNVTLSCEQNLNHDAMYWYRQDPGQGLRLIYYSQIVNDFQKGDIAEGYSVSREKKESFPLTVTSAQKNPTAFYLCASSMRARAGGYTFGSGTRLTVV.

The sample holds one count of this clone. The gene calls are TRBV10-3 and TRBJ2-3, with D unresolved. This CDR3 has 14 residues. Trimming removed 11 bases at V and 6 bases at J, with 21 bases between. The germline CDR1 and CDR2 sequences are ENHRY and SYGVKD. The CDR3 is CAVRKNRERDTQYF. For the CDR3, the DNA is TGTGCCGTACGGAAGAACAGAGAGAGGGATACGCAGTATTTT.